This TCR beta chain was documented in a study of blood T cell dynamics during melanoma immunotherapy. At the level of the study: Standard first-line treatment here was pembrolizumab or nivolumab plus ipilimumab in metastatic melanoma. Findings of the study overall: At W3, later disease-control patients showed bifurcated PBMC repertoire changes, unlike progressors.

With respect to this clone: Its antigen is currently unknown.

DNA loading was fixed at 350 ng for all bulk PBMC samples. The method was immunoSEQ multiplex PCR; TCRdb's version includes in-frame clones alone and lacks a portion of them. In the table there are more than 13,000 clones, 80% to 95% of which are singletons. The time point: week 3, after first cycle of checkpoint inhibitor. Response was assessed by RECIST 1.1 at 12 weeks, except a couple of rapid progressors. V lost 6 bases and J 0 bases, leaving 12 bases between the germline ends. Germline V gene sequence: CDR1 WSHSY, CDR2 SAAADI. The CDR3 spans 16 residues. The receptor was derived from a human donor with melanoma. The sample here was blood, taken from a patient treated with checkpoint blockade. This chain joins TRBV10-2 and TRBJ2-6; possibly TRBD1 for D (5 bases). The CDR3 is CASRPRGLSGANVLTF. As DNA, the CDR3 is TGCGCCAGCAGGCCAAGGGGCCTCTCTGGGGCCAACGTCCTGACTTTC.